This T cell receptor beta chain was recorded in a study of shared T cell receptors in the human thymus. The V gene's germline CDR1 is KGHSY and CDR2 FQNENV. The CDR3 length is 14 residues. The V and J ends lost 3 bases and 2 bases respectively, with 11 bases between them. TCRdb's table, derived via immunoSEQ multiplex PCR, lists solely in-frame clones and lacks some. The data contain 550,000 to 800,000 clones, roughly 85% of them singletons. These records were also assigned to another study, of human thymus T cells. From that second work: The sample donors, healthy Finnish infants, were having corrective surgery for congenital heart defects. Corrective cardiac surgery supplied the resected thymus tissue. Apparent bias marked the V and J gene usage of thymic and blood repertoires. Related work showed strongly overlapping thymic repertoires across unrelated individuals.

The TCR sequence derives from a girl in the first two years of life with a congenital heart defect. This chain links TRBV16 with TRBJ2-7; a possible D gene is TRBD1 (6 bases). Specimen: thymocytes. CDR3 residues: CASSHVPGAYEQYF. The CDR3 region has the DNA TGTGCCAGCAGCCATGTGCCAGGGGCCTACGAGCAGTACTTC.